This TCR beta chain was recovered during a study of technical replicates of blood from a handful of donors. The method was immunoSEQ multiplex PCR; TCRdb's version includes in-frame clones alone and lacks a portion of them. Of about 76,000 clones listed, around 97% are singletons. The clonotype originates from a human donor in good health. The sequencing input was T cells isolated from PBMCs.

The CDR3 DNA follows: TGTGCCAGCAGTTTCGGACTAGCGGGCATGCACGAGCAGTACTTC. This translates into CASSFGLAGMHEQYF. This rearrangement joins TRBV27 to TRBJ2-7, with 11 nucleotides matching TRBD2. CDR1 is MNHEY and CDR2 is SMNVEV in the germline V gene (reference sequence). V lost 3 bases to trimming and J lost 5 bases; unmatched junction nucleotides: 6. The CDR3 loop spans 15 amino acids.